A selection of T cell receptor beta chains follows, all from one sample in a study of blood T cell repertoires in COVID-19. Some clones are missing from TCRdb's copy, which holds only in-frame ones; the method was immunoSEQ multiplex PCR. The sample has about 290,000 clones; roughly nine tenths are singletons. Sequencing was done on a sample of peripheral blood. These receptor sequences come from a woman in her thirties with COVID-19, enrolled during active disease. Both conserved end residues are part of each CDR3. D genes are given only for firm matches. Not all rows give a size; the values are once, few, many and, for expanded clones, a class.

v_gene	abundance	d_gene	len	j_gene	CDR3aa	CDR3nt
TRBV13	-	TRBD1	16	TRBJ2-2	CASSLVGQGYTGELFF	TGTGCCAGCAGCTTAGTGGGACAGGGGTACACCGGGGAGCTGTTTTTT
TRBV6-5	-	-	15	TRBJ1-2	CASSQQGYGGNGYTF	TGTGCCAGCAGTCAACAGGGATATGGGGGAAATGGCTACACCTTC
TRBV5-6	-	-	13	TRBJ1-1	CASSLDRVDEAFF	TGTGCCAGCAGCTTGGACAGGGTTGATGAAGCTTTCTTT
TRBV19	-	-	13	TRBJ1-5	CASSPDSNQPQHF	TGTGCCAGTAGTCCAGATAGCAATCAGCCCCAGCATTTT
TRBV10-1	-	TRBD2	15	TRBJ2-1	CASSELAGGAGEQFF	TGCGCCAGCAGTGAGCTAGCGGGGGGCGCGGGGGAGCAGTTCTTC
TRBV7-9	-	TRBD1	15	TRBJ2-2	CASSLTRTGTGELFF	TGTGCCAGCAGCTTAACCCGGACAGGGACCGGGGAGCTGTTTTTT
TRBV28	-	TRBD2	20	TRBJ2-3	CASSSPTSGGSRPATDTQYF	TGTGCCAGCAGTTCCCCGACTAGCGGGGGCTCTCGGCCCGCCACAGATACGCAGTATTTT
TRBV4-2	-	TRBD1	15	TRBJ1-6	CASSESTGGNSPLHF	TGTGCCAGCAGCGAGTCGACAGGGGGCAATTCACCCCTCCACTTT
TRBV27	once	-	13	TRBJ1-1	CASSPSGRDQAFF	TGTGCCAGCAGTCCCTCCGGGAGGGACCAAGCTTTCTTT
TRBV3-1/TRBV3-2	-	-	17	TRBJ2-3	CASSPPPPQAPTDTQYF	TGTGCCAGCAGCCCCCCCCCGCCCCAAGCCCCGACAGATACGCAGTATTTT
TRBV28	-	-	12	TRBJ1-5	CASSFEARPQHF	TGTGCCAGCAGTTTCGAAGCACGGCCCCAGCATTTT
TRBV18	-	-	14	TRBJ2-2	CASSPGQPLGELFF	TGTGCCAGCTCACCAGGACAGCCCCTCGGGGAGCTGTTTTTT
TRBV9	-	TRBD2	15	TRBJ2-7	CASSAGLASSYEQCF	TGTGCCAGCAGCGCAGGACTAGCGAGTTCCTACGAGCAGTGCTTC
TRBV21-1	-	-	9	TRBJ1-1	CASSRRAFF	TGTGCCAGCAGCAGGAGGGCTTTCTTT
TRBV2	-	-	13	TRBJ1-1	CASRALGGTEAFF	TGTGCCAGCAGGGCCTTAGGGGGCACTGAAGCTTTCTTT
TRBV11-2	-	-	17	TRBJ1-5	CASSLGGGRGWNQPQHF	TGTGCCAGCAGCTTAGGGGGAGGGAGGGGATGGAATCAGCCCCAGCATTTT
TRBV10-3	-	-	15	TRBJ2-3	CAIRPSGGSADTQYF	TGTGCCATCAGGCCGAGCGGCGGGTCTGCAGATACGCAGTATTTT
TRBV18	-	-	18	TRBJ1-1	CASSLLTGIGGYYTEAFF	TGTGCCAGCTCGCTCTTGACAGGTATCGGGGGGTATTACACTGAAGCTTTCTTT
TRBV12-5	-	TRBD1	16	TRBJ1-1	CASGLDRGGDFTEAFF	TGTGCTAGTGGCCTTGACAGGGGGGGGGATTTCACTGAAGCTTTCTTT
TRBV28	once	-	15	TRBJ1-4	CASSFVDSMNEKLFF	TGTGCCAGCAGTTTCGTGGACAGCATGAATGAAAAACTGTTTTTT
TRBV6-5	-	-	14	TRBJ1-4	CASSPGPGGEKLFF	TGTGCCAGCAGTCCAGGACCTGGGGGCGAAAAACTGTTTTTT
TRBV7-6	-	TRBD1	16	TRBJ2-5	CASSLVNRGPSETQYF	TGTGCCAGCAGCTTAGTAAACAGGGGGCCCTCAGAGACCCAGTACTTC
TRBV2	-	TRBD1	13	TRBJ1-2	CASLDRYMDGYTF	TGTGCCAGCTTGGACAGGTACATGGATGGCTACACCTTC
TRBV5-1	-	-	12	TRBJ2-7	CASSTQGYEQYF	TGCGCCAGCAGCACGCAGGGCTACGAGCAGTACTTC
TRBV5-4	-	TRBD2	15	TRBJ2-3	CASSSAGGPTDTQYF	TGTGCCAGCAGCTCAGCGGGGGGCCCAACAGATACGCAGTATTTT
TRBV7-9	-	-	14	TRBJ2-7	CASSPIRSGREQYF	TGTGCCAGCAGTCCCATCCGGTCGGGGAGGGAGCAGTACTTC
TRBV19	-	-	16	TRBJ2-3	CASRSRPGETTDTQYF	TGTGCCAGTAGGTCCCGCCCGGGGGAAACCACAGATACGCAGTATTTT
TRBV15	-	-	19	TRBJ2-1	CATSRPPQDATGLGNEQFF	TGTGCCACCAGCAGACCGCCTCAGGATGCCACAGGCTTGGGCAATGAGCAGTTCTTC
TRBV2	-	TRBD2	15	TRBJ2-1	CASKERTSGGGEQFF	TGTGCCAGCAAGGAAAGGACTAGCGGGGGGGGCGAGCAGTTCTTC
TRBV18	-	-	13	TRBJ2-7	CASSWGTTYEQYF	TGTGCCAGCTCGTGGGGGACAACCTACGAGCAGTACTTC
TRBV5-4	-	TRBD2	15	TRBJ2-3	CASSLVAGGADTQYF	TGTGCCAGCAGCTTGGTAGCGGGAGGGGCAGATACGCAGTATTTT
TRBV19	-	-	13	TRBJ1-2	CASSIAANYGYTF	TGTGCCAGTAGTATAGCCGCTAACTATGGCTACACCTTC
TRBV28	-	TRBD1	15	TRBJ1-2	CASSSHRGDNYGYTF	TGTGCCAGCAGTTCCCACAGGGGGGATAACTATGGCTACACCTTC
TRBV5-4	few	TRBD2	15	TRBJ2-7	CASSHFSGGDYEQYF	TGTGCCAGCAGCCATTTTAGCGGGGGGGACTACGAGCAGTACTTC
TRBV9	-	TRBD1	13	TRBJ1-2	CASRETGDYGYTF	TGTGCCAGCAGAGAGACAGGGGACTATGGCTACACCTTC
TRBV28	-	-	17	TRBJ1-2	CASTRLIARRPYYGYTF	TGTGCCAGCACCCGATTGATTGCCCGGAGGCCCTACTATGGCTACACCTTC
TRBV28	-	TRBD1	15	TRBJ1-5	CASTKRGQGNQPQHF	TGTGCCAGCACAAAGAGGGGACAGGGCAATCAGCCCCAGCATTTT